The T cell receptor beta chain under discussion was sequenced for a study of yellow fever vaccine responses in identical twins. Points from the study as a whole: Twins' vaccine T cell responses reportedly seemed partly convergent and partly personalized.

Comments on this clonotype: Antigen: not known.

Each CDR3 protein is one row after TCRdb ran MiXCR on the RT-PCR reads. The sample shows 9,500 to 13,000 distinct CDR3 sequences, roughly 85% of them seen only once. J was trimmed by 2 bases and V by 5 bases; bases with no gene match: 5. Germline loops: CDR1 SGHTA, CDR2 FQGTGA. This CDR3 spans 15 amino acids. The sample here was T cells from blood (PBMCs), unsorted or a sorted subset (not recorded which), taken before or after yellow fever vaccination (not recorded which). V is TRBV7-3 and J is TRBJ2-2; 7 positions agree with TRBD1. This TCR came from a woman aged 18-35 years who received the yellow fever vaccine. CDR3 loop: CASSPRTGNTGELFF. Here the CDR3 DNA reads TGTGCCAGCAGCCCGCGGACAGGCAACACCGGGGAGCTGTTTTTT.